Listed below are T cell receptor beta chains from one sample, sequenced in a study of Graves' ophthalmopathy and Graves' hyperthyroidism. MiXCR, run by TCRdb on the multiplex PCR reads, gives a single entry per CDR3 protein. This sample yields 360,000 or so distinct CDR3 sequences, of which about a sixth are seen a single time; roughly 1.5% belongs to the top ten. Sequenced: peripheral blood. Every receptor here comes from a woman under 30 with Graves' ophthalmopathy. CDR3s include the opening cysteine and the closing phenylalanine or tryptophan. Each record gives: clone size, V gene, J gene, D gene, CDR3 protein, CDR3 DNA. The D gene is left open where the match is weak. Size is omitted from some rows. Given values are once, few, many or a class for expanded clones.

clone size: many
V gene: TRBV27
J gene: TRBJ1-2
D gene: NA
CDR3 protein: CASSMRGSYGYTF
CDR3 DNA: TGTGCCAGCAGTATGCGGGGCTCCTATGGCTACACCTTC

clone size: few
V gene: TRBV28
J gene: TRBJ2-7
D gene: NA
CDR3 protein: CASSFIRQHYEQYF
CDR3 DNA: TGTGCCAGCAGTTTCATCCGACAGCACTACGAGCAGTACTTC

clone size: few
V gene: TRBV6-1
J gene: TRBJ2-5
D gene: NA
CDR3 protein: CASSSQGWETQYF
CDR3 DNA: TGTGCCAGCAGCTCACAGGGATGGGAGACCCAGTACTTC

clone size: NA
V gene: TRBV6-1
J gene: TRBJ1-1
D gene: NA
CDR3 protein: CASSGASGLGAFF
CDR3 DNA: TGTGCCAGCAGTGGGGCATCGGGGTTGGGCGCTTTCTTT

clone size: NA
V gene: TRBV6-2/TRBV6-3
J gene: TRBJ2-4
D gene: TRBD1
CDR3 protein: CASSLTGGNIQYF
CDR3 DNA: TGTGCCAGCAGTTTGACAGGGGGCAACATTCAGTACTTC

clone size: many
V gene: TRBV6-2/TRBV6-3
J gene: TRBJ2-3
D gene: TRBD2
CDR3 protein: CASSSKTAGLAGESTDTQYF
CDR3 DNA: TGTGCCAGCAGTTCTAAAACCGCGGGACTAGCGGGAGAGAGCACAGATACGCAGTATTTT

clone size: NA
V gene: TRBV12-3/TRBV12-4
J gene: TRBJ1-1
D gene: NA
CDR3 protein: CASSFHVSPEAFF
CDR3 DNA: TGTGCCAGCAGTTTTCATGTTTCCCCTGAAGCTTTCTTT

clone size: few
V gene: TRBV7-8
J gene: TRBJ2-2
D gene: NA
CDR3 protein: CASSPIRRAGTGELFF
CDR3 DNA: TGTGCCAGCAGCCCCATTCGTCGGGCGGGCACCGGGGAGCTGTTTTTT

clone size: few
V gene: TRBV10-3
J gene: TRBJ2-7
D gene: TRBD1
CDR3 protein: CASQPGQGAIYEQYF
CDR3 DNA: TGTGCCTCCCAACCCGGACAGGGGGCTATCTACGAGCAGTACTTC

clone size: many
V gene: TRBV5-5
J gene: TRBJ1-1
D gene: NA
CDR3 protein: CASSFTAGVVPEAFF
CDR3 DNA: TGTGCCAGCAGCTTTACTGCAGGGGTCGTCCCTGAAGCTTTCTTT

clone size: NA
V gene: TRBV6-1
J gene: TRBJ1-2
D gene: NA
CDR3 protein: CASKRGRDGYTF
CDR3 DNA: TGTGCCAGCAAACGAGGCAGGGATGGCTACACCTTC

clone size: many
V gene: TRBV30
J gene: TRBJ2-3
D gene: NA
CDR3 protein: CAWSSGLTDTQYF
CDR3 DNA: TGTGCCTGGAGCTCGGGCCTCACAGATACGCAGTATTTT

clone size: many
V gene: TRBV15
J gene: TRBJ2-2
D gene: TRBD1
CDR3 protein: CATSSLLTGQGTTGELFF
CDR3 DNA: TGTGCCACCAGCAGCCTATTGACAGGACAGGGAACCACCGGGGAGCTGTTTTTT

clone size: many
V gene: TRBV6-2/TRBV6-3
J gene: TRBJ2-2
D gene: TRBD2
CDR3 protein: CASSYGSGHTGELFF
CDR3 DNA: TGTGCCAGCAGTTACGGTAGCGGGCACACCGGGGAGCTGTTTTTT

clone size: many
V gene: TRBV20-1
J gene: TRBJ1-6
D gene: NA
CDR3 protein: CSAGPGEWNSPLHF
CDR3 DNA: TGCAGTGCAGGGCCGGGGGAGTGGAATTCACCCCTCCACTTT

clone size: many
V gene: TRBV5-1
J gene: TRBJ2-4
D gene: TRBD2
CDR3 protein: CASSTELAAKNIQYF
CDR3 DNA: TGCGCCAGCAGCACCGAACTAGCGGCCAAAAACATTCAGTACTTC

clone size: many
V gene: TRBV6-2/TRBV6-3
J gene: TRBJ1-2
D gene: NA
CDR3 protein: CASSRSDIYGYTF
CDR3 DNA: TGTGCCAGCAGCAGATCGGACATCTATGGCTACACCTTC

clone size: NA
V gene: TRBV6-5
J gene: TRBJ2-7
D gene: TRBD2
CDR3 protein: CASSYILADKPYEQYF
CDR3 DNA: TGTGCCAGCAGTTACATCCTAGCGGATAAACCCTACGAGCAGTACTTC

clone size: many
V gene: TRBV29-1
J gene: TRBJ2-5
D gene: TRBD1
CDR3 protein: CSVEEGQSQETQYF
CDR3 DNA: TGCAGCGTTGAAGAGGGACAGAGCCAAGAGACCCAGTACTTC

clone size: many
V gene: TRBV6-1
J gene: TRBJ1-6
D gene: NA
CDR3 protein: CASSDRGDNSPLHF
CDR3 DNA: TGTGCCAGCAGTGACCGGGGGGATAATTCACCCCTCCACTTT

clone size: many
V gene: TRBV12-3/TRBV12-4
J gene: TRBJ2-4
D gene: TRBD2
CDR3 protein: CASSSGSGRGVLNIQYF
CDR3 DNA: TGTGCCAGCAGCTCGGGATCGGGACGGGGGGTGTTAAACATTCAGTACTTC

clone size: NA
V gene: TRBV28
J gene: TRBJ1-1
D gene: TRBD1
CDR3 protein: CASSKAGTENTEAFF
CDR3 DNA: TGTGCCAGCAGCAAAGCCGGGACAGAGAACACTGAAGCTTTCTTT

clone size: many
V gene: TRBV6-1
J gene: TRBJ1-3
D gene: NA
CDR3 protein: CASSRAGASGNTIYF
CDR3 DNA: TGTGCCAGCAGCCGGGCGGGGGCCTCTGGAAACACCATATATTTT

clone size: NA
V gene: TRBV27
J gene: TRBJ1-6
D gene: TRBD1
CDR3 protein: CASSPDRARSPLHF
CDR3 DNA: TGTGCCAGCAGTCCCGACAGGGCCAGGTCACCCCTCCACTTT

clone size: NA
V gene: TRBV7-9
J gene: TRBJ1-1
D gene: NA
CDR3 protein: CASSLETGETEAFF
CDR3 DNA: TGTGCCAGCAGCTTAGAAACAGGAGAAACTGAAGCTTTCTTT

clone size: many
V gene: TRBV7-6
J gene: TRBJ1-1
D gene: TRBD1
CDR3 protein: CASSLAGQGWGNTEAFF
CDR3 DNA: TGTGCCAGCAGCTTAGCGGGACAGGGATGGGGGAACACTGAAGCTTTCTTT

clone size: many
V gene: TRBV28
J gene: TRBJ2-7
D gene: NA
CDR3 protein: CASSLQAHEQYF
CDR3 DNA: TGTGCCAGCAGTTTACAGGCCCACGAGCAGTACTTC

clone size: many
V gene: TRBV30
J gene: TRBJ1-5
D gene: TRBD1
CDR3 protein: CAWSSGQGRVGNQPQHF
CDR3 DNA: TGTGCCTGGAGTAGTGGACAGGGGAGAGTTGGCAATCAGCCCCAGCATTTT

clone size: many
V gene: TRBV12-3/TRBV12-4
J gene: TRBJ1-3
D gene: TRBD1
CDR3 protein: CASNDLDRGSGNTIYF
CDR3 DNA: TGTGCCAGCAACGACTTGGACAGGGGCTCTGGAAACACCATATATTTT

clone size: NA
V gene: TRBV6-2/TRBV6-3
J gene: TRBJ2-5
D gene: NA
CDR3 protein: CASSLVRRETQYF
CDR3 DNA: TGTGCCAGCAGTTTGGTCCGGCGAGAGACCCAGTACTTC

clone size: many
V gene: TRBV19
J gene: TRBJ1-5
D gene: NA
CDR3 protein: CASSIGGANQPQHF
CDR3 DNA: TGTGCCAGTAGTATTGGAGGGGCCAACCAGCCCCAGCATTTT

clone size: many
V gene: TRBV6-9
J gene: TRBJ1-5
D gene: TRBD1
CDR3 protein: CASSQMGTGGLVNQPQHF
CDR3 DNA: TGTGCCAGCAGTCAAATGGGGACAGGGGGCTTGGTGAATCAGCCCCAGCATTTT

clone size: NA
V gene: TRBV7-2
J gene: TRBJ2-5
D gene: TRBD2
CDR3 protein: CASRGTIGRAATQYF
CDR3 DNA: TGTGCCAGCAGGGGGACTATCGGGAGGGCCGCGACCCAGTACTTC

clone size: many
V gene: TRBV30
J gene: TRBJ2-7
D gene: NA
CDR3 protein: CAWSVTGKDKGIWQYF
CDR3 DNA: TGTGCCTGGAGTGTAACAGGGAAGGACAAGGGTATATGGCAGTACTTC

clone size: many
V gene: TRBV7-8
J gene: TRBJ2-5
D gene: TRBD1
CDR3 protein: CASSLAYRTGIETQYF
CDR3 DNA: TGTGCCAGCAGCTTAGCATATAGGACAGGGATAGAGACCCAGTACTTC

clone size: NA
V gene: TRBV12-3/TRBV12-4
J gene: TRBJ1-2
D gene: TRBD1
CDR3 protein: CASTDRAHYGYTF
CDR3 DNA: TGTGCCAGCACGGACAGGGCCCACTATGGCTACACCTTC

clone size: many
V gene: TRBV11-2
J gene: TRBJ2-4
D gene: TRBD2
CDR3 protein: CASSFPSGREKGSAKNIQYF
CDR3 DNA: TGTGCCAGCAGCTTTCCTAGCGGGAGGGAGAAGGGGTCGGCCAAAAACATTCAGTACTTC

clone size: NA
V gene: TRBV6-2/TRBV6-3
J gene: TRBJ2-7
D gene: TRBD1
CDR3 protein: CASREPGQGFLEQYF
CDR3 DNA: TGTGCCAGCAGAGAACCGGGACAGGGGTTCCTCGAGCAGTACTTC

clone size: NA
V gene: TRBV12-3/TRBV12-4
J gene: TRBJ2-5
D gene: TRBD2
CDR3 protein: CASSLAVVAGGQETQYF
CDR3 DNA: TGTGCCAGCAGTTTGGCTGTGGTAGCGGGAGGGCAAGAGACCCAGTACTTC

clone size: many
V gene: TRBV6-2/TRBV6-3
J gene: TRBJ1-2
D gene: NA
CDR3 protein: CASSEFGGADYGYTF
CDR3 DNA: TGTGCCAGCAGTGAGTTCGGGGGCGCAGACTATGGCTACACCTTC

clone size: many
V gene: TRBV19
J gene: TRBJ1-1
D gene: NA
CDR3 protein: CASTPGRMNTEAFF
CDR3 DNA: TGTGCCAGTACCCCGGGACGGATGAACACTGAAGCTTTCTTT

clone size: many
V gene: TRBV28
J gene: TRBJ2-1
D gene: NA
CDR3 protein: CASSLGHPAGEQFF
CDR3 DNA: TGTGCCAGCAGTTTAGGCCACCCAGCGGGTGAGCAGTTCTTC

clone size: many
V gene: TRBV28
J gene: TRBJ1-1
D gene: NA
CDR3 protein: CASRSGSVNTEAFF
CDR3 DNA: TGTGCCAGCAGGTCAGGGAGCGTGAACACTGAAGCTTTCTTT

clone size: many
V gene: TRBV6-2/TRBV6-3
J gene: TRBJ1-1
D gene: TRBD1
CDR3 protein: CASRPPGQGSEAFF
CDR3 DNA: TGTGCCAGCAGGCCACCGGGACAGGGCTCTGAAGCTTTCTTT

clone size: many
V gene: TRBV6-1
J gene: TRBJ1-1
D gene: NA
CDR3 protein: CASSPPGGHTEAFF
CDR3 DNA: TGTGCCAGCAGTCCTCCCGGGGGTCACACTGAAGCTTTCTTT

clone size: many
V gene: TRBV20-1
J gene: TRBJ2-7
D gene: NA
CDR3 protein: CSARIRRGGPYEQYF
CDR3 DNA: TGCAGTGCGCGGATCCGCAGGGGGGGGCCCTACGAGCAGTACTTC

clone size: many
V gene: TRBV6-7
J gene: TRBJ2-5
D gene: TRBD1
CDR3 protein: CASRCRDSGQETQYF
CDR3 DNA: TGTGCCAGCAGATGCCGGGACAGTGGACAAGAGACCCAGTACTTC

clone size: few
V gene: TRBV7-9
J gene: TRBJ2-4
D gene: NA
CDR3 protein: CASSAEGFLAKNIQYF
CDR3 DNA: TGTGCCAGCAGCGCCGAGGGGTTTCTAGCCAAAAACATTCAGTACTTC

clone size: many
V gene: TRBV4-3
J gene: TRBJ1-1
D gene: NA
CDR3 protein: CASSQELYRAATEAFF
CDR3 DNA: TGCGCCAGCAGCCAAGAATTATACAGGGCGGCCACTGAAGCTTTCTTT

clone size: NA
V gene: TRBV6-5
J gene: TRBJ2-5
D gene: TRBD2
CDR3 protein: CASSYRGRAVGDQYF
CDR3 DNA: TGTGCCAGCAGTTATCGAGGGAGGGCCGTGGGGGACCAGTACTTC

clone size: few
V gene: TRBV12-3/TRBV12-4
J gene: TRBJ1-2
D gene: NA
CDR3 protein: CASSLGGLGSYTF
CDR3 DNA: TGTGCCAGCAGTTTGGGGGGGCTGGGTAGCTACACCTTC

clone size: many
V gene: TRBV19
J gene: TRBJ1-5
D gene: NA
CDR3 protein: CASSVLQERGNQPQHF
CDR3 DNA: TGTGCCAGTAGTGTTCTACAGGAAAGGGGCAATCAGCCCCAGCATTTT

clone size: many
V gene: TRBV19
J gene: TRBJ2-2
D gene: TRBD1
CDR3 protein: CASQGADTGELFF
CDR3 DNA: TGTGCCAGTCAGGGGGCCGACACCGGGGAGCTGTTTTTT